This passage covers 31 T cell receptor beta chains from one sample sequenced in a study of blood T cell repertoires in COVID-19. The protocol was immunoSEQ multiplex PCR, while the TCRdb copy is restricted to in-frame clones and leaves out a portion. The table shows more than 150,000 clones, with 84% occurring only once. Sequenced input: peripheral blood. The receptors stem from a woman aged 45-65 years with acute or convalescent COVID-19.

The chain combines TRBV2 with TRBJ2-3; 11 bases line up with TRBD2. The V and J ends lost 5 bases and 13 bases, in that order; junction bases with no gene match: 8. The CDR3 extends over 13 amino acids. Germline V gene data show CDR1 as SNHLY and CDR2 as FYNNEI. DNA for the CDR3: TGTGCCAGCAGTACCAGGACTAGCGGGTTTGAGTATTTT. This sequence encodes CASSTRTSGFEYF.

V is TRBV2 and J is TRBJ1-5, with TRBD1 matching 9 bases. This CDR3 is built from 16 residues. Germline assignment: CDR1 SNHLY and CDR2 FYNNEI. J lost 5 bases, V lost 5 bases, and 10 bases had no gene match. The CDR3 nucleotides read TGTGCCAGCAGTACCAACGGGGGACAGGGATATCAGCCCCAGCATTTT. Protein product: CASSTNGGQGYQPQHF. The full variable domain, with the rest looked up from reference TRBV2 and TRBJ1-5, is EPEVTQTPSHQVTQMGQEVILRCVPISNHLYFYWYRQILGQKVEFLVSFYNNEISEKSEIFDDQFSVERPDGSNFTLKIRSTKLEDSAMYFCASSTNGGQGYQPQHFGDGTRLSIL.

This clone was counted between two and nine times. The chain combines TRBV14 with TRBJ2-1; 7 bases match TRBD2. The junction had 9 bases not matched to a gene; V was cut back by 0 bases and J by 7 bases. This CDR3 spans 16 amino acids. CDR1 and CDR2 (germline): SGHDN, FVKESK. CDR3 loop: CASSQEWLAGRNEQFF. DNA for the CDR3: TGTGCCAGCAGCCAAGAATGGCTAGCCGGGAGGAATGAGCAGTTCTTC.

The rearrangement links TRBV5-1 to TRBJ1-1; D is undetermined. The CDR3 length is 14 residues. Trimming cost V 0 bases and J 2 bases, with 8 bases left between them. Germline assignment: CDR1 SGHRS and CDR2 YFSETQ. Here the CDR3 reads CASSLAEGNTEAFF. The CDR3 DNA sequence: TGCGCCAGCAGCTTGGCCGAGGGTAACACTGAAGCTTTCTTT. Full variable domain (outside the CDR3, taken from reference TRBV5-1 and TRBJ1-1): KAGVTQTPRYLIKTRGQQVTLSCSPISGHRSVSWYQQTPGQGLQFLFEYFSETQRNKGNFPGRFSGRQFSNSRSEMNVSTLELGDSALYLCASSLAEGNTEAFFGQGTRLTVV.

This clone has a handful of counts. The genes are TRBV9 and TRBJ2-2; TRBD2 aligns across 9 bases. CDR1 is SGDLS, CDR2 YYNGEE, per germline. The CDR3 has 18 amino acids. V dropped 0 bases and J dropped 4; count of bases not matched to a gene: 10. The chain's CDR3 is CASSVATGSGGVTGELFF. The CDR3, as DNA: TGTGCCAGCAGCGTAGCTACGGGTAGCGGGGGCGTCACCGGGGAGCTGTTTTTT.

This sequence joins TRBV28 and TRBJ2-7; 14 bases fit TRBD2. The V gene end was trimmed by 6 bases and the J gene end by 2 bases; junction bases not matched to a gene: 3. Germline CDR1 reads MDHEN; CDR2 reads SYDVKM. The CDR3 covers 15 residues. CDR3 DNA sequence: TGTGCCAGCAGCGGGACTAGCGGGAGACCCTACGAGCAGTACTTC. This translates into CASSGTSGRPYEQYF.

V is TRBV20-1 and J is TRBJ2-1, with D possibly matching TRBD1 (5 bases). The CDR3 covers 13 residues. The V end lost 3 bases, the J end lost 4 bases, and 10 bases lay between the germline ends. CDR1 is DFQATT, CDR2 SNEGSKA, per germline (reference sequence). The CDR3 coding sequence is TGCAGTGCTAGTAGGGGCCAATACAATGAGCAGTTCTTC. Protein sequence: CSASRGQYNEQFF.

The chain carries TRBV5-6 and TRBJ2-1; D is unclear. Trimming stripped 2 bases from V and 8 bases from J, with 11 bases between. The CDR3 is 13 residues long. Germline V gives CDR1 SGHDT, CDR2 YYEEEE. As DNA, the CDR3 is TGTGCCAGCAGCTTTCCTCGCGCCTATGAGCAGTTCTTC. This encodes CASSFPRAYEQFF.

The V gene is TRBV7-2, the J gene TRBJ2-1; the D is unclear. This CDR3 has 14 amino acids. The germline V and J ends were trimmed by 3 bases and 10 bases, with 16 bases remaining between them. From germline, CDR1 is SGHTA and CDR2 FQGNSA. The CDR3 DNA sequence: TGTGCCAGCAGCTTGTCTTTTGGCGGCAACGAGCAGTTCTTC. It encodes CASSLSFGGNEQFF.

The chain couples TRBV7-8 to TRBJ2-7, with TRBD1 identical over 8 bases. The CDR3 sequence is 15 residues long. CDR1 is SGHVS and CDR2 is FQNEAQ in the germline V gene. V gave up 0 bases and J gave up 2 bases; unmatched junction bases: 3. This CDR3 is CASSLARTGTYEQYF. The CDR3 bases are TGTGCCAGCAGCTTAGCGCGGACAGGGACCTACGAGCAGTACTTC.

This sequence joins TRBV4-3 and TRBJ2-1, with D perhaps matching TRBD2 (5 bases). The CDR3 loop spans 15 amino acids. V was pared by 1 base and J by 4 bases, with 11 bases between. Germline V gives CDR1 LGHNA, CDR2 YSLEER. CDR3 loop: CASSQGRYVYNEQFF. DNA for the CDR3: TGCGCCAGCAGCCAAGGGAGGTACGTGTACAATGAGCAGTTCTTC.

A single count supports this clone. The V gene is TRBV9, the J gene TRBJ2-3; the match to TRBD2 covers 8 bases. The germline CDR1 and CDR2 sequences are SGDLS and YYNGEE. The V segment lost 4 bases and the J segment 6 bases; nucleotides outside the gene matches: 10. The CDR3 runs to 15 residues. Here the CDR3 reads CASSTRATGGDTQYF. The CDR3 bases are TGTGCCAGCAGCACCCGCGCCACGGGGGGGGATACGCAGTATTTT.

CDR3 DNA: TGCAGCGTTTTCCCCAACAGGGGGCCGACTGAAGCTTTCTTT. This gives the protein CSVFPNRGPTEAFF. The chain employs TRBV29-1 and TRBJ1-1, with 9 bases identical to TRBD1. Germline CDR1 SQVTM, CDR2 ANQGSEA. The CDR3 has 14 residues. V dropped 5 bases and J dropped 5; count of bases not matched to a gene: 9.

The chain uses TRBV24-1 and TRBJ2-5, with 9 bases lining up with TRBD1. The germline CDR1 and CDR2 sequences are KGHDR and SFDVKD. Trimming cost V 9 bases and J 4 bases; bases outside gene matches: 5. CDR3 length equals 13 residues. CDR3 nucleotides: TGTGCCACCTCAACAGGGGGCGGAGAGACCCAGTACTTC. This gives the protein CATSTGGGETQYF.

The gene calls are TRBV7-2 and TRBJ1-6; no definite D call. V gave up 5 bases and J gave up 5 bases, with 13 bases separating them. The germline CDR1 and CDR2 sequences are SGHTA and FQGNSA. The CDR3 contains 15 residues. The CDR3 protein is CASSPKTSNNSPLHF. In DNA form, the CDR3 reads TGTGCCAGCAGCCCGAAGACAAGTAATAATTCACCCCTCCACTTT. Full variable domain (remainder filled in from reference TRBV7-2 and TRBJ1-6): GAGVSQSPSNKVTEKGKDVELRCDPISGHTALYWYRQSLGQGLEFLIYFQGNSAPDKSGLPSDRFSAERTGGSVSTLTIQRTQQEDSAVYLCASSPKTSNNSPLHFGNGTRLTVT.

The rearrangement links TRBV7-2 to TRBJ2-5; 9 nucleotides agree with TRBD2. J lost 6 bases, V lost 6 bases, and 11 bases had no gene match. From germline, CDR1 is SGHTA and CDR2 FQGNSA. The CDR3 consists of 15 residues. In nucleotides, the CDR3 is TGTGCCAGCAGTTCCTCCGCGGGGGGGATGAAGACCCAGTACTTC. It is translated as CASSSSAGGMKTQYF.

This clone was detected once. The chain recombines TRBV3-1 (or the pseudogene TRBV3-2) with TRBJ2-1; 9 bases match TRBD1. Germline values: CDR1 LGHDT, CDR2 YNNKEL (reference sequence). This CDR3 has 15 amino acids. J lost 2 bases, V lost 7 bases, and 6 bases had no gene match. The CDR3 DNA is TGTGCCAGCACACCGGGACAGGGTCCCTACAATGAGCAGTTCTTC. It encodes CASTPGQGPYNEQFF.

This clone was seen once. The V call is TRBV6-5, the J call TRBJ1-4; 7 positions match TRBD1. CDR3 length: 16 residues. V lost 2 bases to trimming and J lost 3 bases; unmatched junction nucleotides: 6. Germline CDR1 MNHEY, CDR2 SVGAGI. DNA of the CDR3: TGTGCCAGCAGTTACGGGACCGGACAGGCTAATGAAAAACTGTTTTTT. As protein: CASSYGTGQANEKLFF.

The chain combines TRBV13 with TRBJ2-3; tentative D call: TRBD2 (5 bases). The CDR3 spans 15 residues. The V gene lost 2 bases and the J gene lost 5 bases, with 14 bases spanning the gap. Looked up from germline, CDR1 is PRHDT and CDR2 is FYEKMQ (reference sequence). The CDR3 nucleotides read TGTGCCAGCAGCTTAACCGGGTTTGAGGGAGATACGCAGTATTTT. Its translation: CASSLTGFEGDTQYF.

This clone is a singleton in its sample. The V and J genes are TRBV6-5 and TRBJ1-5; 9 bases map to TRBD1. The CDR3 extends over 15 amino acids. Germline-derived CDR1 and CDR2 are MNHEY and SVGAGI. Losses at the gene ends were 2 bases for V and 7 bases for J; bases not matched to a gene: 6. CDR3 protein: CASSYAQGAGQPQHF. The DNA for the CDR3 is TGTGCCAGCAGTTACGCACAGGGGGCAGGGCAGCCCCAGCATTTT.

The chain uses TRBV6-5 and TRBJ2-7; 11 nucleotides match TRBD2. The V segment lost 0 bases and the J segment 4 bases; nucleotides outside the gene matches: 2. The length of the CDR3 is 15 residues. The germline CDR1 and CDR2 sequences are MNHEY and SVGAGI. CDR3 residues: CASSYSGTSGYEQYF. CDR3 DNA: TGTGCCAGCAGTTACTCCGGGACTAGCGGATACGAGCAGTACTTC.

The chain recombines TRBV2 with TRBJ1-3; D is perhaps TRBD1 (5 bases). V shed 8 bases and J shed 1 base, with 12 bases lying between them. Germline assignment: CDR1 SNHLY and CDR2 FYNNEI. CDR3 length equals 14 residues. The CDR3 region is CASVRTISGNTIYF. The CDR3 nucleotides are TGTGCCAGCGTTAGGACAATATCTGGAAACACCATATATTTT.

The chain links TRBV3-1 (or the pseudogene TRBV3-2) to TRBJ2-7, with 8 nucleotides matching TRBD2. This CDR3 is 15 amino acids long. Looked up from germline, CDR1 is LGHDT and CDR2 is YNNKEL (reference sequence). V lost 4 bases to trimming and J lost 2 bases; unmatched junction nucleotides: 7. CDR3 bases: TGTGCCAGCAGCCGTACTAGCGGCGGGCCCTACGAGCAGTACTTC. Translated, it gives CASSRTSGGPYEQYF.

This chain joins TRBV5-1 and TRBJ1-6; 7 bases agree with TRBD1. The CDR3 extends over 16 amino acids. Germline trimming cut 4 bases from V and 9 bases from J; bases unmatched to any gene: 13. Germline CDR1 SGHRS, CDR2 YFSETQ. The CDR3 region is CASSPDSGGSGSPLHF. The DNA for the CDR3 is TGCGCCAGCAGCCCCGATTCAGGGGGAAGCGGTTCACCCCTCCACTTT. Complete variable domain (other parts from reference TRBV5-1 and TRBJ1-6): KAGVTQTPRYLIKTRGQQVTLSCSPISGHRSVSWYQQTPGQGLQFLFEYFSETQRNKGNFPGRFSGRQFSNSRSEMNVSTLELGDSALYLCASSPDSGGSGSPLHFGNGTRLTVT.

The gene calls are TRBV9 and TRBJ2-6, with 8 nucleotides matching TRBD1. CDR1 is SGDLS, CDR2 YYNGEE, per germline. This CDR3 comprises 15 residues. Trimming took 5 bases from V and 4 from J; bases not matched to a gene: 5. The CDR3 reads CASSTTGAGANVLTF. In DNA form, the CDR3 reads TGTGCCAGCAGTACGACAGGGGCCGGGGCCAACGTCCTGACTTTC. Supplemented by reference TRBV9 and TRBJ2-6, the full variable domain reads DSGVTQTPKHLITATGQRVTLRCSPRSGDLSVYWYQQSLDQGLQFLIQYYNGEERAKGNILERFSAQQFPDLHSELNLSSLELGDSALYFCASSTTGAGANVLTFGAGSRLTVL.

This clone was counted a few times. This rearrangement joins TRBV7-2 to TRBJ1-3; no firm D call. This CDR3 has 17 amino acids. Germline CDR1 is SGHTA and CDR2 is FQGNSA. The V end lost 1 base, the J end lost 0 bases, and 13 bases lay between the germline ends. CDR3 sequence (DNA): TGTGCCAGCAGCTTAGGTTGGTCTGCCGGCTCTGGAAACACCATATATTTT. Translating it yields CASSLGWSAGSGNTIYF.

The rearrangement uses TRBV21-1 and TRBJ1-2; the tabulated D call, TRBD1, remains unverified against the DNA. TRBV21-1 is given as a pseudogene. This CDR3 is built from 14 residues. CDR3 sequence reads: CASNLDRPVYGYTF. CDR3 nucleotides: TGTGCCAGCAACCTGGACAGGCCCGTCTATGGCTACACCTTC.

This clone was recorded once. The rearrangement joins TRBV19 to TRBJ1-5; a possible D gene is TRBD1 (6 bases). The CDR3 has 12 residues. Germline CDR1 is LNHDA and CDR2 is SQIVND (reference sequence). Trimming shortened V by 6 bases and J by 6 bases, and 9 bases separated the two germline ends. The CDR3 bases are TGTGCCAGTAGCCACAGGGCTCAGCCCCAGCATTTT. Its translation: CASSHRAQPQHF.

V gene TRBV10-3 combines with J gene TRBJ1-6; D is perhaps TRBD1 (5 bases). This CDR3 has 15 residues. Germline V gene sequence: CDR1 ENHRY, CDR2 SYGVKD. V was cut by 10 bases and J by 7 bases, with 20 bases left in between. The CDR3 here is CATGGPATTNSPLHF. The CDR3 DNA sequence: TGTGCCACCGGGGGACCCGCTACCACAAATTCACCCCTCCACTTT.

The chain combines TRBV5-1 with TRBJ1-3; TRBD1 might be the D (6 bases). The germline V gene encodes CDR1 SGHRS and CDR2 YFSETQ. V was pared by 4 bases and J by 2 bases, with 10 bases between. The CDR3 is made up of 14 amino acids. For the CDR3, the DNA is TGCGCCAGCAGCGGGGGACAACCTGGAAACACCATATATTTT. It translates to CASSGGQPGNTIYF.

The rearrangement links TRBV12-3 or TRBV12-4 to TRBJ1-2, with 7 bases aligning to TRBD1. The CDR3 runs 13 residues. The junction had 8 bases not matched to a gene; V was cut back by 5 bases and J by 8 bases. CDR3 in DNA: TGTGCCAGCAGTCGAGACAGGGAAGGGGGCTACACCTTC. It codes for CASSRDREGGYTF.